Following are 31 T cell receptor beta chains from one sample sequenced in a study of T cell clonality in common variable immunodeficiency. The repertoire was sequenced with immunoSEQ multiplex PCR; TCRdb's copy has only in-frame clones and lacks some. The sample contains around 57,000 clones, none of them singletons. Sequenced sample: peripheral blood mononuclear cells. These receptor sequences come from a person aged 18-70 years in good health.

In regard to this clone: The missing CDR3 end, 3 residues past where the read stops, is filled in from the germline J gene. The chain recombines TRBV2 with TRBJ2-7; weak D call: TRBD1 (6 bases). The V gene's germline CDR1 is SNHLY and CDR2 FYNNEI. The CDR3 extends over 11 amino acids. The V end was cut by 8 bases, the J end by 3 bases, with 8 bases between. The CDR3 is CASVQGYEQYF. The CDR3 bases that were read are TGTGCCAGCGTACAGGGCTACGAG.

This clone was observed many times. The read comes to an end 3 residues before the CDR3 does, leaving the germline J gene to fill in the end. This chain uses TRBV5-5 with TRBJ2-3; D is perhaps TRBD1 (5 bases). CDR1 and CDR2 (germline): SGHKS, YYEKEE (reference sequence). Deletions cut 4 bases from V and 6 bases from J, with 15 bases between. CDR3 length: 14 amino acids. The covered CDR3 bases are TGTGCCAGCAGCCCACCAGGGAATCCGGATACG. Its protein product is CASSPPGNPDT. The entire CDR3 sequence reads CASSPPGNPDTQYF.

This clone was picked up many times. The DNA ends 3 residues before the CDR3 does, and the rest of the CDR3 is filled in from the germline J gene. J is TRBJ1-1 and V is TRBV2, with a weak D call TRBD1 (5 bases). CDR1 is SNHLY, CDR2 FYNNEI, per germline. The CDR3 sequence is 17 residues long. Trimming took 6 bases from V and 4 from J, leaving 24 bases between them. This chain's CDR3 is CASRDIHVGVLGTEAFF. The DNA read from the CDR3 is TGTGCCAGCAGGGACATTCACGTTGGGGTTCTGGGCACTGAA.

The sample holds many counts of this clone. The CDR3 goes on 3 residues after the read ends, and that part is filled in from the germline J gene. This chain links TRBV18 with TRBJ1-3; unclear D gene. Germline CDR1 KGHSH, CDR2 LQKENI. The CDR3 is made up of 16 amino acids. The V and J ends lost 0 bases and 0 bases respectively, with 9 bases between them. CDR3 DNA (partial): TGTGCCAGCTCACCACCGATCCAGAGCTCTGGAAACACC. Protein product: CASSPPIQSSGNT. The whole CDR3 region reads CASSPPIQSSGNTIYF.

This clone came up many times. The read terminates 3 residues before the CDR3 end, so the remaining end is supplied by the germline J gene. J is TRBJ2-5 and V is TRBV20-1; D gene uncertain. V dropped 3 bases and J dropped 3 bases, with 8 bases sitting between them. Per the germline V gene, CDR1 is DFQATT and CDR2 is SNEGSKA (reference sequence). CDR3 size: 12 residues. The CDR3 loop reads CSARATEETQYF. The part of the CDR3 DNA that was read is TGCAGTGCTAGGGCGACTGAAGAGACC.

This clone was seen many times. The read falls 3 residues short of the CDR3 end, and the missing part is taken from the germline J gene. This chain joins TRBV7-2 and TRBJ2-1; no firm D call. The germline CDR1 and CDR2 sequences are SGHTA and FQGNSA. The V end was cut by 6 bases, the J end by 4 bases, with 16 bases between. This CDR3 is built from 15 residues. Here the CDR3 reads CASSQRPEPYNEQFF. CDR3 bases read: TGTGCCAGCAGTCAACGTCCCGAGCCGTACAATGAG.

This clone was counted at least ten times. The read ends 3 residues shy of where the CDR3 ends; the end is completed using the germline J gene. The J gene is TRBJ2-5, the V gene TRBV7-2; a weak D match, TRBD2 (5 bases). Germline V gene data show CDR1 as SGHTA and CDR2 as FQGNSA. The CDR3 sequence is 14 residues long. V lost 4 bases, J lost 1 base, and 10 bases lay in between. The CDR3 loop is CASSYGLVQETQYF. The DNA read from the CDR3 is TGTGCCAGCAGCTACGGACTCGTCCAAGAGACC.

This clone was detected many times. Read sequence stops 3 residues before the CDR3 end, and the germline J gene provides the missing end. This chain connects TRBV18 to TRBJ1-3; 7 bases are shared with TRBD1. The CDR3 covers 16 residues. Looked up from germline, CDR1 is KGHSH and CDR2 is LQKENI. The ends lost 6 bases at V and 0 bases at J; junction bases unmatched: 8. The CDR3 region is CASSPSRDSSGNTIYF. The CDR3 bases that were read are TGTGCCAGCTCCCCAAGCCGGGACAGCTCTGGAAACACC.

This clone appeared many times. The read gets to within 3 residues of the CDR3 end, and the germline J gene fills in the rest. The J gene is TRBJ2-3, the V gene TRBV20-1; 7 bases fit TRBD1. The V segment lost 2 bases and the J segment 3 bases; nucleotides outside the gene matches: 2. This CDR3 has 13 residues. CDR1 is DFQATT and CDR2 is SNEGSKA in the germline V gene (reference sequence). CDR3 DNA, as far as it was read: TGCAGTGCTAGAACAGGGGCAACAGATACG. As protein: CSARTGATDT. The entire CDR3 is CSARTGATDTQYF.

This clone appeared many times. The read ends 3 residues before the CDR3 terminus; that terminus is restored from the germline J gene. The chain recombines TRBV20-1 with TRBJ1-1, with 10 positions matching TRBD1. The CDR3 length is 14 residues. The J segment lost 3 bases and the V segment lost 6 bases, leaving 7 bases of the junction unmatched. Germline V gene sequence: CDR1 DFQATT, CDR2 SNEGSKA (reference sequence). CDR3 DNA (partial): TGCAGTGCCACCCCGGGACAGGGGTACACTGAA. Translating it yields CSATPGQGYTE. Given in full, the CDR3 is CSATPGQGYTEAFF.

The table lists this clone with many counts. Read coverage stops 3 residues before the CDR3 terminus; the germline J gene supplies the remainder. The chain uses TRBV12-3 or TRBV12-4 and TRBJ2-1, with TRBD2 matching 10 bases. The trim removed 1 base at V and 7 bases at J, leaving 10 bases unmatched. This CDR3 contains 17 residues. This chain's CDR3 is CASSLGAGGPVRNEQFF. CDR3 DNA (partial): TGTGCCAGCAGTTTAGGAGCGGGAGGGCCAGTACGGAATGAG.

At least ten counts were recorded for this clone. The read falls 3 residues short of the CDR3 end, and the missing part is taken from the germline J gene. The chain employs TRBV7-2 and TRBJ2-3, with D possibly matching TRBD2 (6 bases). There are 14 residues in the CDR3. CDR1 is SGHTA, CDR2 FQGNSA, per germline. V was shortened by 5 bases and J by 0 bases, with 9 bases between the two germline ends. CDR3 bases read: TGTGCCAGCAGCCCGGGACTTAGCACAGATACG. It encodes CASSPGLSTDT. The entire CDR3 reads CASSPGLSTDTQYF.

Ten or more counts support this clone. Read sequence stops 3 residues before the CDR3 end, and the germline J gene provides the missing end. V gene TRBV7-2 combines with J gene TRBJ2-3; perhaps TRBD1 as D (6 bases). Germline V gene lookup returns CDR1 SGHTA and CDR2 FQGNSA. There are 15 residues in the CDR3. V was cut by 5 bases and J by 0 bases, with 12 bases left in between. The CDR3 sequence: CASSPQTGSTDTQYF. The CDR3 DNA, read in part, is TGTGCCAGCAGCCCCCAGACAGGTAGCACAGATACG.

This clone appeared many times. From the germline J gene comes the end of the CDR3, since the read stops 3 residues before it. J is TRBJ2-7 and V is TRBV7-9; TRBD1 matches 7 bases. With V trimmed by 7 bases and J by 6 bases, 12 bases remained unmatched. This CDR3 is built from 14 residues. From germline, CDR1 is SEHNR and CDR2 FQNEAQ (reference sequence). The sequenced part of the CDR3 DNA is TGTGCCAGCACCAACCAGGGACAGAAGGCCGAG. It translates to CASTNQGQKAE. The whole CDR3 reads CASTNQGQKAEQYF.

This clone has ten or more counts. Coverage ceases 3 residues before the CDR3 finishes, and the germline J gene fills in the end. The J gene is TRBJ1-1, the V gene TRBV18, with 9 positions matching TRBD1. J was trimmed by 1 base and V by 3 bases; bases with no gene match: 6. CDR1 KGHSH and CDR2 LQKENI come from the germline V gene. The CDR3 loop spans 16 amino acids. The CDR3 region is CASSPQPGQGNTEAFF. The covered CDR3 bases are TGTGCCAGCTCACCCCAACCGGGACAGGGGAACACTGAA.

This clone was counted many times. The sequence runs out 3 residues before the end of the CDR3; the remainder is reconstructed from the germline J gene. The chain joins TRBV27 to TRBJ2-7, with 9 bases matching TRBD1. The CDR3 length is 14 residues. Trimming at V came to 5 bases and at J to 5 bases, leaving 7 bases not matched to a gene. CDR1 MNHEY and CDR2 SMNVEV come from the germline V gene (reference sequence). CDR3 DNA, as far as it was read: TGTGCCAGCAGTCCAGGGACAGGGATCCACGAG. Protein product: CASSPGTGIHE. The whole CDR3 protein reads CASSPGTGIHEQYF.

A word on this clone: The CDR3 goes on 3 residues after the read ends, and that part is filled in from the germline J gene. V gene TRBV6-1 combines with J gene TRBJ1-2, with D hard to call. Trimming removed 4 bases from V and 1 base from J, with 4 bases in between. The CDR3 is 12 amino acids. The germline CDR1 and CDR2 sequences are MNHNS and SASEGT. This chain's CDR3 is CASSASNYGYTF. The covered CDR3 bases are TGTGCCAGCAGTGCCAGTAACTATGGC.

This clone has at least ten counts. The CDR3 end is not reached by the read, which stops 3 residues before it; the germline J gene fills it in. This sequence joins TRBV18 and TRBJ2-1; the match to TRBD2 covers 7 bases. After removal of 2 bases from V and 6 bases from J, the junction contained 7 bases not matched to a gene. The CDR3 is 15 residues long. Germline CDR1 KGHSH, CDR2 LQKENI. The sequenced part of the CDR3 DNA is TGTGCCAGCTCACCAGGCGGGAGAATTGGCAATGAG. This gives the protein CASSPGGRIGNE. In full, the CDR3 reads CASSPGGRIGNEQFF.

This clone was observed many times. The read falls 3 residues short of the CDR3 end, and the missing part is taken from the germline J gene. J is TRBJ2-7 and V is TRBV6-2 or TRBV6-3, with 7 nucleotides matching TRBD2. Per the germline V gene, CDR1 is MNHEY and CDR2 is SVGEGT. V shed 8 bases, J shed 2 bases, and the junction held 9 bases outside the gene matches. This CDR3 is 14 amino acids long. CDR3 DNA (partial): TGTGCCAGCGGCCGAAGCGGGGTGGCCTACGAG. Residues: CASGRSGVAYE. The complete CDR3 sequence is CASGRSGVAYEQYF.

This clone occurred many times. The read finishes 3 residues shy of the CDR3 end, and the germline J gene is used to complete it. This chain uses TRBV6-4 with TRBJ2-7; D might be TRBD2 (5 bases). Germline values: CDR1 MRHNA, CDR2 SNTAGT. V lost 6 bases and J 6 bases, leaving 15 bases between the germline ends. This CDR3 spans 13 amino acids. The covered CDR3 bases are TGTGCCAGCAGCGCGGAGCTGGCGGGCGAG. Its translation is CASSAELAGE. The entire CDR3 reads CASSAELAGEQYF.

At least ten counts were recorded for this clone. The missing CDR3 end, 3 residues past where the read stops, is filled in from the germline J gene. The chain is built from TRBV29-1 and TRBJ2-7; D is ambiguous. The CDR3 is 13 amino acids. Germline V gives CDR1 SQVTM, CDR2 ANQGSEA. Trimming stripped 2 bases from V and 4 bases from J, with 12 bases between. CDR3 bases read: TGCAGCGTTGAAACCCTTACTCCTTACGAG. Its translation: CSVETLTPYE. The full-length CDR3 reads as CSVETLTPYEQYF.

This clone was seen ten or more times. CDR3: CASSLDSGQGYGYTF. The CDR3 bases that were read are TGCGCCAGCAGCTTGGACTCTGGACAGGGCTATGGC. The genes are TRBV5-1 and TRBJ1-2, with 8 bases lining up with TRBD1. The sequence runs out 3 residues before the end of the CDR3; the remainder is reconstructed from the germline J gene. This CDR3 has 15 residues. V lost 0 bases to trimming and J lost 4 bases; unmatched junction nucleotides: 5. The germline CDR1 and CDR2 sequences are SGHRS and YFSETQ.

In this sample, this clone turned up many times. The CDR3 region is CASSLSGGENEQFF. The covered CDR3 bases are TGCGCCAGCAGCTTGAGCGGCGGGGAGAATGAG. This rearrangement joins TRBV5-1 to TRBJ2-1, with D possibly matching TRBD2 (6 bases). The read gets to within 3 residues of the CDR3 end, and the germline J gene fills in the rest. Trimming removed 1 base at V and 7 bases at J, with 12 bases between. The CDR3 runs 14 residues. Germline V gives CDR1 SGHRS, CDR2 YFSETQ.

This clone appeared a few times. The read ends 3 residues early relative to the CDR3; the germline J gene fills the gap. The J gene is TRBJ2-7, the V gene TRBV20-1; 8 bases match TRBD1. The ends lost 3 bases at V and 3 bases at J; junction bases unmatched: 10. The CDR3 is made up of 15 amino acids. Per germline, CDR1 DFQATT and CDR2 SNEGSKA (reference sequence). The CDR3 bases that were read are TGCAGTGCTAGGTCTGGACAGGGCGGCCACTACGAG. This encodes CSARSGQGGHYE. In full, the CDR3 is CSARSGQGGHYEQYF.

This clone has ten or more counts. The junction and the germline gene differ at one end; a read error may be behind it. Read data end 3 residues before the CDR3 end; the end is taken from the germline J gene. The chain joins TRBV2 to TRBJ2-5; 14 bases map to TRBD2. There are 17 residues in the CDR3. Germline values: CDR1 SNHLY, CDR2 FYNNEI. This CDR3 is CASSEGTSGSGVETQYF. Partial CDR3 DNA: TGTGCCAGCAGCGAAGGGACTAGCGGGAGTGGGGTAGAGACC.

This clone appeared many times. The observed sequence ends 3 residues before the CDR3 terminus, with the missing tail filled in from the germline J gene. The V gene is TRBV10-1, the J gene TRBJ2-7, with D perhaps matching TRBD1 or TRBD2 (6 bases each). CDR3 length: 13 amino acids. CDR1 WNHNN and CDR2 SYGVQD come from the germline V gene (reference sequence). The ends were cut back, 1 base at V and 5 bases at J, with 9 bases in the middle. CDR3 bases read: TGCGCCAGCAGTGAGTACAGGGAGGACGAG. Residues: CASSEYREDE. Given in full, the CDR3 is CASSEYREDEQYF.

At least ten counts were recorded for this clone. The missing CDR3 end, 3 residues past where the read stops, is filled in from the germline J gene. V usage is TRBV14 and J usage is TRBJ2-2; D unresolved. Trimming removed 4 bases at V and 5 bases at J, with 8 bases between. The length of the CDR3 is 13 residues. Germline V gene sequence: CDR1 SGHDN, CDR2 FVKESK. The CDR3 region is CASSLLSTGELFF. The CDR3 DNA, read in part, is TGTGCCAGCAGCCTCCTCAGTACCGGGGAG.

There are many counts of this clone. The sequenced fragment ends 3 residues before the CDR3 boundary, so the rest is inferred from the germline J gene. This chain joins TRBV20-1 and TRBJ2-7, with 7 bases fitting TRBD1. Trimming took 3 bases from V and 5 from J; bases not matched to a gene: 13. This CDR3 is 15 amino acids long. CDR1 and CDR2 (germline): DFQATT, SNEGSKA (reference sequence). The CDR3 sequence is CSASPLNRGAHEQYF. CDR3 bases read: TGCAGTGCTAGCCCGCTCAACAGGGGCGCCCACGAG.

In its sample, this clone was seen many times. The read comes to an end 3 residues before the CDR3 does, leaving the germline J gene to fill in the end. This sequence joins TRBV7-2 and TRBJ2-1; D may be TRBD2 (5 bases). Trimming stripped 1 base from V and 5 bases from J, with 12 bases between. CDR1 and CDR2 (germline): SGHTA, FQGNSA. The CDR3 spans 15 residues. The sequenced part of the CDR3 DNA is TGTGCCAGCAGCTTAGGGGCGGGTACCCACAATGAG. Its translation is CASSLGAGTHNE. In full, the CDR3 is CASSLGAGTHNEQFF.

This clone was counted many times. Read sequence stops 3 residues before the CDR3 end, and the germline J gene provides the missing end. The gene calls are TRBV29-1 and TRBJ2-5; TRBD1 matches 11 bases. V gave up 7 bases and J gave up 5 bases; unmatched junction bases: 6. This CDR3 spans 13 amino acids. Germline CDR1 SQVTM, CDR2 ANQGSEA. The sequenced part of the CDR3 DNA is TGCAGCGGCGGGGGACAGGGGGGGGAGACC. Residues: CSGGGQGGET. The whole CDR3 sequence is CSGGGQGGETQYF. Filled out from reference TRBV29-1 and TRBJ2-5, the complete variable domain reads SAVISQKPSRDICQRGTSLTIQCQVDSQVTMMFWYRQQPGQSLTLIATANQGSEATYESGFVIDKFPISRPNLTFSTLTVSNMSPEDSSIYLCSGGGQGGETQYFGPGTRLLVL.

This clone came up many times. Partial CDR3 DNA: TGCGCCAGCAGCTTGGGGGCGGACCGAACGGGGGGGGCCAACGTC. Amino acids: CASSLGADRTGGANV. The CDR3 reads in full as CASSLGADRTGGANVLTF. The V call is TRBV5-1, the J call TRBJ2-6, with TRBD2 as a possible D gene (5 bases). The observed sequence ends 3 residues before the CDR3 terminus, with the missing tail filled in from the germline J gene. V shed 0 bases and J shed 4 bases, with 17 bases lying between them. The CDR3 extends over 18 amino acids. CDR1 and CDR2 from the germline V gene are SGHRS and YFSETQ.